Listed here are 25 T cell receptor beta chains from one sample, sequenced in a study of T-cell reconstitution after alpha-beta-depleted transplantation in children. Unique molecular identifiers were used to barcode this TCRbeta library. TCRdb re-called the PCR reads with MiXCR, one entry per CDR3 protein. The sample has about 270,000 distinct CDR3 sequences, about a tenth seen once. The sample in question was PBMCs from the stem cell graft donor, obtained from the stem cell graft. The receptor set was obtained from a human donor who donated a stem cell graft to a child with SCID.

The rearrangement links TRBV29-1 to TRBJ1-2; 7 nucleotides agree with TRBD1. Losses at the gene ends were 7 bases for V and 5 bases for J; bases not matched to a gene: 7. The CDR3 extends over 12 amino acids. From germline, CDR1 is SQVTM and CDR2 ANQGSEA. The CDR3 nucleotides read TGCAGCGACCTGGACAGGTTTTATGGCTACACCTTC. Amino acid sequence: CSDLDRFYGYTF.

This clonotype has a count of ten or more. The chain is built from TRBV9 and TRBJ1-6; D gene ambiguous. The CDR3 runs 16 residues. The V gene lost 0 bases and the J gene lost 7 bases, with 14 bases spanning the gap. Germline CDR1 is SGDLS and CDR2 is YYNGEE. In DNA form, the CDR3 reads TGTGCCAGCAGCGTAGAAGGCATCCTATCCAATTCACCCCTCCACTTT. Amino acid sequence: CASSVEGILSNSPLHF.

This chain links TRBV5-5 with TRBJ2-5; unclear D gene. V lost 9 bases to trimming and J lost 5 bases, with 23 bases between them. The CDR3 totals 15 residues. In germline, CDR1 is SGHKS, CDR2 YYEKEE (reference sequence). In DNA form, the CDR3 reads TGTGCCACCCAGTCACACGCAGCACCCTCTGAGACCCAGTACTTC. Its protein is CATQSHAAPSETQYF.

This clonotype was detected ten times or more. The genes are TRBV7-3 and TRBJ2-2, with 10 bases matching TRBD2. CDR3 length: 17 residues. The V segment lost 5 bases and the J segment 7 bases; nucleotides outside the gene matches: 13. Looked up from germline, CDR1 is SGHTA and CDR2 is FQGTGA. CDR3 coding DNA: TGTGCCAGCAGCCCCCAAGCACTAGCGGGGAGGAACGGGGAGCTGTTTTTT. Encoded protein: CASSPQALAGRNGELFF.

Judged by abundance, this clonotype is medium-sized. The rearrangement links TRBV12-3 or TRBV12-4 to TRBJ2-3; D may be TRBD1 (6 bases). Trimming removed 6 bases at V and 6 bases at J, with 10 bases between. This CDR3 spans 12 amino acids. In DNA, the CDR3 is TGTGCCAGCAGACCAGACAGGGATACGCAGTATTTT. Amino acid sequence: CASRPDRDTQYF.

This chain connects TRBV5-1 to TRBJ2-1, with 9 bases that match TRBD1. The CDR3 consists of 15 residues. V trimming: 3 bases; J trimming: 3 bases; junction bases outside the gene matches: 4. CDR1 and CDR2 (germline): SGHRS, YFSETQ. CDR3 region: CASSSSGQGYNEQFF. The CDR3 region has the DNA TGCGCCAGCAGCTCTTCGGGACAGGGCTACAATGAGCAGTTCTTC.

This clonotype showed up many times. The genes are TRBV10-3 and TRBJ2-2, with 7 nucleotides matching TRBD1. The CDR3 contains 14 residues. V lost 0 bases to trimming and J lost 7 bases; unmatched junction nucleotides: 2. CDR1 and CDR2 from the germline V gene are ENHRY and SYGVKD. The DNA of the CDR3 is TGTGCCATCAGTGAGTCGGGACAGTACGGGGAGCTGTTTTTT. Its protein is CAISESGQYGELFF.

The chain joins TRBV2 to TRBJ1-3; D remains ambiguous. Germline CDR1 and CDR2: SNHLY and FYNNEI. Trimming cost V 6 bases and J 4 bases, with 10 bases left between them. This CDR3 is built from 13 residues. The CDR3: CASSDILGNTIYF. The DNA for the CDR3 is TGTGCCAGCAGCGACATCCTCGGAAACACCATATATTTT.

The chain is built from TRBV24-1 and TRBJ2-1, with TRBD1 matching over 8 bases. Trimming took 4 bases from V and 0 from J; bases not matched to a gene: 7. CDR1 and CDR2 from the germline V gene are KGHDR and SFDVKD. This CDR3 has 17 residues. DNA of the CDR3: TGTGCCACCAGTGAAGACGACAGGGGCAACTCCTACAATGAGCAGTTCTTC. It yields the protein CATSEDDRGNSYNEQFF.

J is TRBJ2-5 and V is TRBV5-1; the D is unclear. The CDR3 covers 11 residues. Trimming pared 2 bases from V and 4 bases from J, leaving 3 bases between. Germline CDR1 is SGHRS and CDR2 is YFSETQ. The CDR3 loop is CASSFSETQYF. As DNA, the CDR3 is TGCGCCAGCAGCTTTTCAGAGACCCAGTACTTC.

Only a few counts were recorded for this clonotype. CDR3 sequence: CAIMVGRGTSTDTQYF. The CDR3 nucleotides are TGTGCCATCATGGTTGGACGGGGGACTAGCACAGATACGCAGTATTTT. The V gene is TRBV15, the J gene TRBJ2-3, with D perhaps matching TRBD2 (6 bases). The germline CDR1 and CDR2 sequences are LNHNV and YYDKDF (reference sequence). Trimming took 10 bases from V and 0 from J, leaving 20 bases between them. CDR3 length equals 16 residues.

J is TRBJ2-4 and V is TRBV5-1, with D possibly called TRBD1 or TRBD2 (6 bases each). This CDR3 is built from 13 residues. V was clipped by 4 bases and J by 5 bases, with 10 bases between them. Germline CDR1 SGHRS, CDR2 YFSETQ. The CDR3 DNA reads TGCGCCAGCAGCCCAGGGGAGGAAAACATTCAGTACTTC. Its translation is CASSPGEENIQYF.

The chain employs TRBV7-9 and TRBJ1-2, with D unresolved. V gave up 6 bases and J gave up 7 bases, with 21 bases separating them. Germline V gene lookup returns CDR1 SEHNR and CDR2 FQNEAQ (reference sequence). The CDR3 has 15 residues. The CDR3 nucleotides read TGTGCCAGCAGACCCCCCCCCAAGGACCATCCTGGCTACACCTTC. Translated: CASRPPPKDHPGYTF.

The rearrangement links TRBV5-1 to TRBJ2-5; D tentatively reads TRBD1 or TRBD2 (6 bases each). Per germline, CDR1 SGHRS and CDR2 YFSETQ. The CDR3 contains 15 residues. V lost 3 bases to trimming and J lost 2 bases, with 14 bases between them. In DNA form, the CDR3 reads TGCGCCAGCAGCTCGGGAGAGGGGGGACAAGAGACCCAGTACTTC. This sequence encodes CASSSGEGGQETQYF.

In the case of this clonotype: A single base separates this from a much larger clone, so it may be a read error. V gene TRBV15 combines with J gene TRBJ2-5, with D unclear. Trimming stripped 4 bases from V and 4 bases from J, with 10 bases between. CDR1 LNHNV and CDR2 YYDKDF come from the germline V gene (reference sequence). The CDR3 contains 13 residues. In DNA form, the CDR3 reads TGTGCCACCAGCACGCCAGTGGGAGAGACCCAGTACTTC. As protein: CATSTPVGETQYF.

This clonotype was seen at least ten times. The chain uses TRBV7-9 and TRBJ1-3, with TRBD1 identical over 9 bases. Germline V gene sequence: CDR1 SEHNR, CDR2 FQNEAQ (reference sequence). The length of the CDR3 is 17 residues. J gave up 2 bases and V 4 bases, and 9 bases lay outside the gene matches. The CDR3 sequence is CASSSTKGQGPGNTIYF. The DNA of the CDR3 is TGTGCCAGCAGCTCAACGAAGGGACAGGGACCTGGAAACACCATATATTTT.

This clonotype has only a few counts. The CDR3 DNA is TGTGCCAGCAGTTTTTGGGACAGGGGGACGCAGCCTGAGCAGTTCTTC. Translated: CASSFWDRGTQPEQFF. The J gene is TRBJ2-1, the V gene TRBV12-3 or TRBV12-4; 11 nucleotides align to TRBD1. The CDR3 spans 16 residues. Losses at the gene ends were 3 bases for V and 9 bases for J; bases not matched to a gene: 10.

This clonotype was detected many times. The chain joins TRBV12-3 or TRBV12-4 to TRBJ2-3, with a possible D match to TRBD1 (6 bases). V shed 4 bases and J shed 5 bases, with 10 bases lying between them. The CDR3 covers 13 residues. The CDR3 is CASSSPGEDTQYF. DNA for the CDR3: TGTGCCAGCAGTTCCCCAGGGGAAGATACGCAGTATTTT.

This clonotype was counted between two and nine times. The rearrangement uses TRBV12-3 or TRBV12-4 and TRBJ2-1; maybe TRBD1 (5 bases). This CDR3 spans 13 amino acids. The V and J ends lost 6 bases and 4 bases respectively, with 10 bases between them. The CDR3 is CASSSRVYNEQFF. The CDR3 region has the DNA TGTGCCAGCAGCAGCAGGGTATACAATGAGCAGTTCTTC.

J is TRBJ2-6 and V is TRBV18; 7 bases map to TRBD1. CDR3 length equals 14 residues. Trimming at V came to 6 bases and at J to 2 bases, leaving 1 base not matched to a gene. CDR1 KGHSH and CDR2 LQKENI come from the germline V gene. CDR3 nucleotide sequence: TGTGCCAGCTCCACAGGGGCTGGGGCCAACGTCCTGACTTTC. The encoded protein is CASSTGAGANVLTF.

This chain joins TRBV10-3 and TRBJ1-1; D is possibly TRBD1 (6 bases). CDR1 is ENHRY and CDR2 is SYGVKD in the germline V gene. The ends were cut back, 2 bases at V and 4 bases at J, with 14 bases in the middle. This CDR3 contains 15 residues. The DNA of the CDR3 is TGTGCCATCAGTGAGACTGGACAGCCGCTCACTGAAGCTTTCTTT. It translates to CAISETGQPLTEAFF.

This clonotype was seen more than once but under ten times. The V and J genes are TRBV13 and TRBJ2-7; weak D call: TRBD2 (7 bases). The CDR3 spans 15 residues. V was shortened by 7 bases and J by 3 bases, with 19 bases between the two germline ends. In germline, CDR1 is PRHDT, CDR2 FYEKMQ (reference sequence). The DNA of the CDR3 is TGTGCCAGCACCCAAGGGGGGGGAAAACACTACGAGCAGTACTTC. Protein: CASTQGGGKHYEQYF.

The CDR3 region is CASSPSRTGTNEKLFF. The CDR3, as DNA: TGCGCCAGCAGCCCTTCCCGGACAGGTACAAATGAAAAACTGTTTTTT. The V call is TRBV4-1, the J call TRBJ1-4; 7 nucleotides match TRBD1. This CDR3 region has 16 residues. J lost 5 bases, V lost 4 bases, and 10 bases had no gene match. Germline V lookup: CDR1 MGHRA, CDR2 YSYEKL.

The sample holds many counts of this clonotype. This CDR3 reads CSVDRGDTEAFF. The DNA for the CDR3 is TGCAGCGTTGACAGGGGGGACACTGAAGCTTTCTTT. This sequence joins TRBV29-1 and TRBJ1-1; TRBD1 agrees at 7 bases. The CDR3 length is 12 residues. The germline V gene encodes CDR1 SQVTM and CDR2 ANQGSEA. V was pared by 3 bases and J by 3 bases, with 1 base of the junction left unmatched.

This clonotype showed up just a few times. The chain employs TRBV12-3 or TRBV12-4 and TRBJ2-7, with D tentatively TRBD1 (6 bases). Trimming shortened V by 6 bases and J by 0 bases, and 9 bases separated the two germline ends. The CDR3 length is 13 residues. The CDR3 loop is CASRSGASYEQYF. DNA for the CDR3: TGTGCCAGCAGGTCAGGGGCCTCCTACGAGCAGTACTTC.